This is a list of T cell receptor beta chains from one sample in a study of cytomegalovirus exposure and HLA in healthy donors. Generated by immunoSEQ multiplex PCR, the TCRdb table keeps only in-frame clones and is missing some. The table records approximately 180,000 clones, 75% to 90% of them present only once. The sequenced sample was PBMCs. The receptors here all came from a man younger than 40 in good health and CMV-seropositive. CDR3s include the opening cysteine and the closing phenylalanine or tryptophan. D genes are given only for firm matches. The size entry is marked missing in some rows and otherwise reads once, few, many or a size class.

>TRBV6-5|TRBJ2-7|.|.
TGTGCCAGCAGCAGAACAGTTACCTCCTACGAGCAGTACTTC
CASSRTVTSYEQYF
>TRBV7-9|TRBJ2-7|.|.
TGTGCCAGCAGCTTAGCGGCCAGGACAGACGAGCAGTACTTC
CASSLAARTDEQYF
>TRBV6-5|TRBJ1-2|.|TRBD1
TGTGCCAGCAGGTCGTCGGGACAGGGGGCCTATGGCTACACCTTC
CASRSSGQGAYGYTF
>TRBV27|TRBJ2-7|once|TRBD2
TGTGCCAGCAGGCAGCGGGGGAGCCCCTACGAGCAGTACTTC
CASRQRGSPYEQYF
>TRBV6-5|TRBJ1-1|.|.
TGTGCCAGCAGTTATAACAGATTGAACACTGAAGCTTTCTTT
CASSYNRLNTEAFF
>TRBV9|TRBJ2-7|.|TRBD2
TGTGCCAGCAGCGTGGGACTAGCGGACTACGAGCAGTACTTC
CASSVGLADYEQYF
>TRBV18|TRBJ2-7|.|TRBD1
TGTGCCAGCTCGCAGGTGGCAGGGGGCGTTCGGAACGAGCAGTACTTC
CASSQVAGGVRNEQYF
>TRBV5-6|TRBJ2-6|.|.
TGTGCCAGCAGGAGGTTGTCGGGGGCCAACGTCCTGACTTTC
CASRRLSGANVLTF
>TRBV6-6|TRBJ2-4|once|.
TGTGCCAGCAGCTCCCGTGCGTTAGCCAAAAACATTCAGTACTTC
CASSSRALAKNIQYF
>TRBV7-9|TRBJ1-1|.|.
TGTGCCAGCAGCTTCCGACAGGCTAGAACTGAAGCTTTCTTT
CASSFRQARTEAFF
>TRBV7-8|TRBJ2-7|few|TRBD2
TGTGCCAGCAGCTTAGCAACTAGCGGGAGGGAGAAGCAGTACTTC
CASSLATSGREKQYF
>TRBV6-1|TRBJ2-3|.|TRBD2
TGTGCCAGCAGTGTACGAGCGGGGGCCACAGATACGCAGTATTTT
CASSVRAGATDTQYF
>TRBV14|TRBJ2-1|.|TRBD2
TGTGCCAGCAGCCAACTGGCTAGCGGGGGGGCCTTTGAGCAGTTCTTC
CASSQLASGGAFEQFF
>TRBV15|TRBJ2-1|.|TRBD2
TGTGCCACCAGCAGAGAGCTTCTCGTGGCTAGCGGGAGCAATGAGCAGTTCTTC
CATSRELLVASGSNEQFF
>TRBV5-1|TRBJ2-2|.|.
TGCGCCAGCAGCTTGGTTACAGGGACATCCGGGGAGCTGTTTTTT
CASSLVTGTSGELFF
>TRBV7-2|TRBJ2-7|.|TRBD1
TGTGCCAGCAGCTATGGGGGGGGCAGGACAGGGGAATACGAGCAGTACTTC
CASSYGGGRTGEYEQYF
>TRBV27|TRBJ2-5|.|TRBD2
TGTGCCAGCAGACAAAAGGGACTAGCGGGGGGGCCGGAGACCCAGTACTTC
CASRQKGLAGGPETQYF
>TRBV7-3|TRBJ2-1|.|TRBD2
TGTGCCAGCAGCTTAGCGGGAGGTGACTACAATGAGCAGTTCTTC
CASSLAGGDYNEQFF
>TRBV15|TRBJ2-5|.|TRBD2
TGTGCCACCAGCAGAGGTAGCGGGGGGAGGGAGACCCAGTACTTC
CATSRGSGGRETQYF
>TRBV19|TRBJ1-1|.|TRBD1
TGTGCCAGCAACACAGGGGGCTTGAACACTGAAGCTTTCTTT
CASNTGGLNTEAFF
>TRBV28|TRBJ2-1|few|TRBD2
TGTGCCAGCAGATGGGTCGGGAGCGGGAGACGATCCTACAATGAGCAGTTCTTC
CASRWVGSGRRSYNEQFF
>TRBV11-2|TRBJ2-3|.|TRBD1
TGTGCCAGCAGCTTGACAGGGGCGGGGACCCTTAGCACAGATACGCAGTATTTT
CASSLTGAGTLSTDTQYF
>TRBV5-1|TRBJ2-1|.|.
TGCGCCAGCAGCTTGGCCGCGAACAATGAGCAGTTCTTC
CASSLAANNEQFF
>TRBV7-9|TRBJ1-2|.|.
TGTTCCAGCAGCTTCACGCCGGACAGCTATGGCTACACCTTC
CSSSFTPDSYGYTF
>TRBV6-1|TRBJ2-7|.|TRBD1
TGTGCCACCGAGGGGCAGGGGGCCTACGAGCAGTACTTC
CATEGQGAYEQYF
>TRBV27|TRBJ2-3|.|TRBD1
TGTGCCAGCAGAGACCCGGGACAGGGGGCAGATACGCAGTATTTT
CASRDPGQGADTQYF
>TRBV19|TRBJ1-1|.|TRBD1
TGTGCCAGTAGCAAGAGACAGGGGGCGATTCACAATGAAGCTTTCTTT
CASSKRQGAIHNEAFF
>TRBV30|TRBJ2-7|.|.
TGTGCCTGGAGTGTAGGGGAACTCTACGAGCAGTACTTC
CAWSVGELYEQYF
>TRBV19|TRBJ2-7|.|.
TGTGCCAGTAGTCCGCTGACAGCCGCCTACGAGCAGTACTTC
CASSPLTAAYEQYF
>TRBV6-1|TRBJ2-2|once|TRBD1
TGTGCCAGCAGTGTGGGACAGGTCTACACCGGGGAGCTGTTTTTT
CASSVGQVYTGELFF
>TRBV7-2|TRBJ2-3|.|.
TGTGCCAGCAGCTTAAGGGCGGGTAGCACAGATACGCAGTATTTT
CASSLRAGSTDTQYF
>TRBV10-3|TRBJ1-4|.|.
TGTGCCATCAGTGAGTCTATTACAGGTCGGTCGGAAAAACTGTTTTTT
CAISESITGRSEKLFF
>TRBV19|TRBJ1-2|.|.
TGTGCCAGTAGTATAGGGTACAGTGGCTACACCTTC
CASSIGYSGYTF
>TRBV7-9|TRBJ2-6|once|TRBD2
TGTGCCGGGGGGAGGGCGCGTGGGGCCAACGTCCTGACTTTC
CAGGRARGANVLTF
>TRBV5-1|TRBJ2-7|few|.
TGCGCCAGCAGCTTGGGGGCTACAGGGTCCTACGAGCAGTACTTC
CASSLGATGSYEQYF
>TRBV5-1|TRBJ1-1|.|.
TGCGCCAGCAGCTTGAAGATTCGAGAGAACACTGAAGCTTTCTTT
CASSLKIRENTEAFF
>TRBV4-3|TRBJ1-5|few|TRBD1
TGCGCCAGCAGCCCTGGACAGGGAAGGTCTCCCCAGCATTTT
CASSPGQGRSPQHF
>TRBV6-4|TRBJ2-2|.|TRBD1
TGTGCCAGCAGCCCGGGACAGGGGTCCCTCCTGAACACCGGGGAGCTGTTTTTT
CASSPGQGSLLNTGELFF
>TRBV4-1|TRBJ1-6|.|.
TGCGCCAGCAGCCAAGGCAGGGCCACCTATAATTCACCCCTCCACTTT
CASSQGRATYNSPLHF
>TRBV28|TRBJ2-3|.|.
TGTGCCAGCACCACGGGGGGCTACACAGATACGCAGTATTTT
CASTTGGYTDTQYF
>TRBV6-5|TRBJ1-1|.|.
TGTGCCAGCAGTCAGGGATGGGGCACTGAAGCTTTCTTT
CASSQGWGTEAFF
>TRBV6-1|TRBJ2-7|.|TRBD1
TGTGCCAGCAGTGAGGGCAGGGGGACCTACGAGCAGTACTTC
CASSEGRGTYEQYF
>TRBV6-1|TRBJ1-5|.|.
TGTGCCAGCAGGCGGACAGTGGGGGGCAATCAGCCCCAGCATTTT
CASRRTVGGNQPQHF
>TRBV5-6|TRBJ2-7|.|.
TGTGCCAGCAGCCCGAGACGGAGCACCTACGAGCAGTACTTC
CASSPRRSTYEQYF
>TRBV11-3|TRBJ1-1|.|.
TGTGCCAGCAGCTCCTACAGGCGGGAGAACACTGAAGCTTTCTTT
CASSSYRRENTEAFF